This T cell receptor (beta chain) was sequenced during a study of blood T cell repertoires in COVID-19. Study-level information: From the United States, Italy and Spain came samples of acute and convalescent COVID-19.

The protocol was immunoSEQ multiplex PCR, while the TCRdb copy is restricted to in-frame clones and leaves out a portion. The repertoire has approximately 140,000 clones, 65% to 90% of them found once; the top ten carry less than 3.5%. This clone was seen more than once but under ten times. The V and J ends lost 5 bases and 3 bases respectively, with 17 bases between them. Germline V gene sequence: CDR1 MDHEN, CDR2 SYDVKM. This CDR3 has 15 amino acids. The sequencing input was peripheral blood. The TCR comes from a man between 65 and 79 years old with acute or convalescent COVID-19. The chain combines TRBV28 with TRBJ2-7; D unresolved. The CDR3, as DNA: TGTGCCAGCAGTCCCCGTGACGGAGATATCTACGAGCAGTACTTC. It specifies CASSPRDGDIYEQYF. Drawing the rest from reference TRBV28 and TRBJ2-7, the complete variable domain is DVKVTQSSRYLVKRTGEKVFLECVQDMDHENMFWYRQDPGLGLRLIYFSYDVKMKEKGDIPEGYSVSREKKERFSLILESASTNQTSMYLCASSPRDGDIYEQYFGPGTRLTVT.